This TCR beta chain was sequenced for a study of PD-L1 blockade in urothelial cancer. Assay: immunoSEQ multiplex PCR; the TCRdb copy retains only in-frame clones and omits some. The sample lists roughly 25,000 clones; 80% to 85% were seen once. Germline loops: CDR1 LGHNA, CDR2 YNFKEQ. This CDR3 has 13 amino acids. Trimming removed 1 base at V and 4 bases at J, with 8 bases between. The rearrangement links TRBV4-2 to TRBJ2-7; maybe TRBD2 (5 bases). This material consisted of PBMCs, taken around atezolizumab (anti-PD-L1) treatment. This clonotype was obtained from a man aged 70 or older with urothelial cancer. CDR3 region: CASSQGTPYEQYF. The CDR3 coding sequence is TGTGCCAGCAGCCAAGGGACTCCATACGAGCAGTACTTC.